The 21 T cell receptor beta chains below come from one sample, sequenced in a study of T-cell reconstitution after alpha-beta-depleted transplantation in children. Library preparation (for TCRbeta) was performed with unique molecular identifiers. TCRdb called the PCR reads again in MiXCR, with one record for every CDR3 protein. This sample has some 80,000 distinct CDR3 sequences, with 15% to 20% found just once. The sequenced sample was PBMCs, mostly from graft donor cells, obtained 360 days after TCRalphabeta/CD19-depleted stem cell transplant. These TCRs come from a male patient aged 2-15 years who had a stem cell transplant for acute lymphoblastic leukemia, so the T cells may come from the graft donor.

In this sample, this clonotype turned up many times. The J gene is TRBJ1-4, the V gene TRBV19, with D tentatively TRBD1 (5 bases). Trimming removed 5 bases at V and 2 bases at J, with 21 bases between. The CDR3 is 18 amino acids. Germline loops: CDR1 LNHDA, CDR2 SQIVND (reference sequence). CDR3: CASSLRPGALATNEKLFF. CDR3 nucleotide sequence: TGTGCCAGTAGTCTACGCCCCGGGGCATTGGCTACTAATGAAAAACTGTTTTTT.

This clonotype was counted between two and nine times. The chain combines TRBV27 with TRBJ2-1, with D perhaps TRBD1 or TRBD2 (5 bases each). V was trimmed by 3 bases and J by 5 bases, leaving 26 bases between them. Per the germline V gene, CDR1 is MNHEY and CDR2 is SMNVEV (reference sequence). The CDR3 is 19 residues long. The CDR3 here is CASSFKGTHRDARHNEQFF. CDR3 bases: TGTGCCAGCAGTTTTAAGGGAACCCACCGGGACGCGCGGCACAATGAGCAGTTCTTC.

V gene TRBV27 combines with J gene TRBJ2-5; D might be TRBD1 or TRBD2, each matching 5 bases. V was shortened by 4 bases and J by 5 bases, with 8 bases between the two germline ends. The CDR3 is made up of 12 amino acids. Per germline, CDR1 MNHEY and CDR2 SMNVEV (reference sequence). This CDR3 reads CASSSREETQYF. The CDR3 coding sequence is TGTGCCAGCAGTTCCAGGGAGGAGACCCAGTACTTC.

This clonotype was picked up a small number of times. This chain joins TRBV19 and TRBJ2-1; D is unclear. From germline, CDR1 is LNHDA and CDR2 SQIVND (reference sequence). V dropped 4 bases and J dropped 5 bases, with 9 bases sitting between them. The CDR3 runs to 13 residues. The CDR3 sequence: CASSTLQDNEQFF. CDR3 DNA: TGTGCCAGTAGTACATTGCAGGACAATGAGCAGTTCTTC.

V usage is TRBV5-1 and J usage is TRBJ2-5, with 10 positions matching TRBD2. From germline, CDR1 is SGHRS and CDR2 YFSETQ. Trimming took 0 bases from V and 2 from J; bases not matched to a gene: 7. This CDR3 spans 17 amino acids. The DNA for the CDR3 is TGCGCCAGCAGCTTGGCGGCTAGCGGGAGTATTCAAGAGACCCAGTACTTC. It specifies CASSLAASGSIQETQYF.

In regard to this clonotype: One junction end disagrees with the germline gene, perhaps due to a read error. CDR3 amino acids: CASNLTSGLCYNEQFF. CDR3 DNA: TGTGCCAGCAATTTAACTAGCGGCCTTTGCTACAATGAGCAGTTCTTC. The J gene is TRBJ2-1, the V gene TRBV27; 8 bases match TRBD2. Germline V gene sequence: CDR1 MNHEY, CDR2 SMNVEV (reference sequence). The CDR3 consists of 16 residues.

This clonotype was found a few times. The chain combines TRBV6-1 with TRBJ1-5; no definite D call. Germline V lookup: CDR1 MNHNS, CDR2 SASEGT. The CDR3 covers 15 residues. Trimming took off 6 bases at V and 3 bases at J, with 15 bases between the two ends. The CDR3 region is CASSRLLGSNQPQHF. The DNA of the CDR3 is TGTGCCAGCAGCCGATTGTTGGGTTCCAATCAGCCCCAGCATTTT.

Only a few counts were recorded for this clonotype. CDR3 bases: TGTGCCAGCAGCCCCCGGACGTTTGAGACCCAGTACTTC. It specifies CASSPRTFETQYF. This chain links TRBV7-9 with TRBJ2-5; D remains ambiguous. Germline CDR1 reads SEHNR; CDR2 reads FQNEAQ (reference sequence). The CDR3 is made up of 13 amino acids. The germline V and J ends were trimmed by 5 bases and 5 bases, with 12 bases remaining between them.

The genes are TRBV20-1 and TRBJ1-3; perhaps TRBD1 as D (5 bases). This CDR3 comprises 13 residues. Germline CDR1 DFQATT, CDR2 SNEGSKA (reference sequence). Trimming removed 5 bases from V and 2 bases from J, with 10 bases in between. CDR3 amino acids: CSAPDSPGNTIYF. The CDR3 DNA reads as TGCAGTGCTCCAGACAGTCCTGGAAACACCATATATTTT.

The CDR3 loop reads CASRETSGRFQEQYF. The DNA for the CDR3 is TGTGCCAGCAGGGAGACTAGCGGGAGGTTTCAAGAGCAGTACTTC. The gene calls are TRBV2 and TRBJ2-7, with 13 positions matching TRBD2. V gave up 6 bases and J gave up 7 bases; unmatched junction bases: 9. This CDR3 contains 15 residues. CDR1 SNHLY and CDR2 FYNNEI come from the germline V gene.

This clonotype occurred once. The junction departs from germline at one end; a sequencing error may be responsible. V is TRBV6-5 and J is TRBJ2-1, with D perhaps TRBD2 (6 bases). The CDR3 has 13 residues. Germline assignment: CDR1 MNHEY and CDR2 SVGAGI. The CDR3 DNA reads TGTGCCAGCAGTGACTCTTGGGGGAGGCGGGAGTTCTTC. Residues: CASSDSWGRREFF.

The chain combines TRBV7-6 with TRBJ2-5, with D hard to call. The CDR3 covers 11 residues. CDR1 and CDR2 from the germline V gene are SGHVS and FNYEAQ. Trimming stripped 3 bases from V and 6 bases from J, with 5 bases between. The CDR3 DNA reads TGTGCCAGCAGCTTCAGACAGACCCAGTACTTC. Its translation is CASSFRQTQYF. Full variable domain (remainder filled in from reference TRBV7-6 and TRBJ2-5): GAGVSQSPRYKVTKRGQDVALRCDPISGHVSLYWYRQALGQGPEFLTYFNYEAQQDKSGLPNDRFSAERPEGSISTLTIQRTEQRDSAMYRCASSFRQTQYFGPGTRLLVL.

There are a few counts of this clonotype. This chain links TRBV4-1 with TRBJ2-6; the D call may be TRBD1 or TRBD2 (5 bases each). Germline values: CDR1 MGHRA, CDR2 YSYEKL. The ends were cut back, 5 bases at V and 0 bases at J, with 14 bases in the middle. The CDR3 is made up of 17 amino acids. This CDR3 reads CASSTSGTASGANVLTF. CDR3 coding DNA: TGCGCCAGCAGCACGTCCGGGACGGCCTCTGGGGCCAACGTCCTGACTTTC.

This clonotype was seen at least ten times. The chain carries TRBV18 and TRBJ1-5; a weak D match, TRBD1 (6 bases). V was trimmed by 6 bases and J by 6 bases, leaving 12 bases between them. This CDR3 is 13 amino acids long. From germline, CDR1 is KGHSH and CDR2 LQKENI. In nucleotides, the CDR3 is TGTGCCAGCTCGTCAGGGGTGGGTCAGCCCCAGCATTTT. Amino acids: CASSSGVGQPQHF.

The CDR3 here is CATRVSRPGPLPYNEQFF. The CDR3 nucleotides read TGTGCCACCAGAGTTTCTCGACCGGGACCACTTCCCTACAATGAGCAGTTCTTC. The V call is TRBV24-1, the J call TRBJ2-1; D possibly uses TRBD1 or TRBD2 (5 bases each). The CDR3 runs 18 residues. Germline CDR1 reads KGHDR; CDR2 reads SFDVKD. The V and J ends lost 7 bases and 2 bases respectively, with 23 bases between them.

The rearrangement uses TRBV7-9 and TRBJ2-2; D call uncertain. V dropped 3 bases and J dropped 3 bases, with 5 bases sitting between them. This CDR3 is 13 amino acids long. Germline V gene sequence: CDR1 SEHNR, CDR2 FQNEAQ (reference sequence). The CDR3 region is CASSFADTGELFF. In DNA form, the CDR3 reads TGTGCCAGCAGCTTTGCAGACACCGGGGAGCTGTTTTTT.

This rearrangement joins TRBV10-3 to TRBJ1-2; D remains unclear. V lost 4 bases and J 4 bases, leaving 10 bases between the germline ends. CDR1 ENHRY and CDR2 SYGVKD come from the germline V gene. The CDR3 runs to 13 residues. CDR3 residues: CAISATEPYGYTF. The DNA of the CDR3 is TGTGCCATCAGTGCCACAGAGCCCTATGGCTACACCTTC.

Only a few counts were recorded for this clonotype. The chain uses TRBV12-3 or TRBV12-4 and TRBJ2-3; D is perhaps TRBD2 (5 bases). V was shortened by 1 base and J by 2 bases, with 10 bases between the two germline ends. This CDR3 is built from 15 residues. This CDR3 reads CASSLEGVITDTQYF. Here the CDR3 DNA reads TGTGCCAGCAGTTTAGAGGGAGTGATCACAGATACGCAGTATTTT.

This clonotype has more than one count but fewer than ten. The chain uses TRBV5-1 and TRBJ2-3; TRBD1 agrees at 10 bases. J lost 6 bases, V lost 2 bases, and 6 bases had no gene match. The CDR3 is made up of 15 amino acids. Germline V gene lookup returns CDR1 SGHRS and CDR2 YFSETQ. CDR3 bases: TGCGCCAGCAGCTTCCGGGACAGGGGAGCCGATACGCAGTATTTT. Its protein is CASSFRDRGADTQYF.

This clonotype was counted a few times. The chain combines TRBV3-1 with TRBJ2-2; D call uncertain. Germline V gene sequence: CDR1 LGHDT, CDR2 YNNKEL (reference sequence). Trimming shortened V by 2 bases and J by 2 bases, and 3 bases separated the two germline ends. CDR3 size: 13 residues. CDR3 residues: CASSQHNTGELFF. For the CDR3, the DNA is TGTGCCAGCAGCCAACACAACACCGGGGAGCTGTTTTTT. The full variable domain, with the rest looked up from reference TRBV3-1 and TRBJ2-2, is DTAVSQTPKYLVTQMGNDKSIKCEQNLGHDTMYWYKQDSKKFLKIMFSYNNKELIINETVPNRFSPKSPDKAHLNLHINSLELGDSAVYFCASSQHNTGELFFGEGSRLTVL.

This clonotype has only a few counts. V is TRBV10-3 and J is TRBJ2-7; the match to TRBD2 covers 9 bases. The germline V gene encodes CDR1 ENHRY and CDR2 SYGVKD. The ends lost 5 bases at V and 2 bases at J; junction bases unmatched: 10. This CDR3 has 16 amino acids. CDR3 amino acids: CAISPYSGRGAYEQYF. In DNA, the CDR3 is TGTGCCATCAGTCCCTATAGCGGGAGAGGGGCCTACGAGCAGTACTTC.